Reported below is one T cell receptor beta chain. Its matching antigen is unknown. The data were taken from a study of T cell responses to AZD1222 COVID-19 vaccine. Study results and limitations: The donors showed a predominance of white British ancestry and of females, with possible underestimation of clonal diversity.

Clones were sequenced by immunoSEQ multiplex PCR, and TCRdb holds only the in-frame ones, with some missing. The sample gives over 120,000 clones, just under 95% of which show up once; more than 10% is in the top ten. The sample was peripheral blood, taken after recovery from COVID-19. This clonotype was obtained from an adult who had recovered from COVID-19.

In DNA, the CDR3 is TGTGCCAGTGGGGGGACAGGGACCATGGAACTGTTTTTT. Encoded protein: CASGGTGTMELFF. The V and J genes are TRBV28 and TRBJ1-4; 9 positions match TRBD1. Germline loops: CDR1 MDHEN, CDR2 SYDVKM. The CDR3 has 13 amino acids. The V and J ends lost 9 bases and 12 bases, in that order; junction bases with no gene match: 11.